A single sample gave rise to the 21 T cell receptor beta chains below, sequenced in a study of OX40 agonist ivuxolimab in advanced cancers. To prepare the library, the immunoSEQ multiplex PCR assay was applied. As stored in TCRdb, this immuneACCESS dataset retains in-frame rearrangements with V and J assigned. A fraction of the clones does not appear; measured against another copy, unresolved V genes explain less than half of the discrepancy, and the remainder lacks a known reason. This sample gives more than 40,000 clones in total; 75% to 90% of them show up just once. Roughly 10% of the sample goes to the ten largest clones. This specimen consisted of CD4+ or CD8+ T cells sorted from blood, obtained in a trial of the OX40 agonist ivuxolimab. These receptors originate from an adult with an advanced solid tumor such as melanoma, head and neck, liver or kidney cancer.

CDR3 in amino acids: CASSTSTGFWGYEQYF. Here the CDR3 DNA reads TGTGCCAGCAGTACTTCAACAGGGTTTTGGGGATACGAGCAGTACTTC. The genes are TRBV28 and TRBJ2-7; a weak D match, TRBD1 (6 bases). The CDR3 totals 16 residues. V was clipped by 5 bases and J by 4 bases, with 21 bases between them. Germline assignment: CDR1 MDHEN and CDR2 SYDVKM.

V usage is TRBV7-2 and J usage is TRBJ2-7, with D tentatively TRBD1 (6 bases). From germline, CDR1 is SGHTA and CDR2 FQGNSA. The CDR3 contains 14 residues. V lost 5 bases and J lost 2, with 13 bases in between. The CDR3 DNA reads TGTGCCAGCAGCCCGGGGACACAGACCTACGAGCAGTACTTC. Its protein is CASSPGTQTYEQYF.

The chain uses TRBV11-2 and TRBJ1-1, with D possibly matching TRBD1 (5 bases). The ends were cut back, 3 bases at V and 0 bases at J, with 14 bases in the middle. Germline V gives CDR1 SGHAT, CDR2 FQNNGV. CDR3 length: 16 amino acids. This chain's CDR3 is CASSLAPREMNTEAFF. CDR3 DNA sequence: TGTGCCAGCAGCTTGGCCCCCAGGGAGATGAACACTGAAGCTTTCTTT.

V is TRBV5-1 and J is TRBJ1-6; no clear D gene. CDR3 length: 15 residues. Deletions cut 8 bases from V and 10 bases from J, with 22 bases between. Germline V gene lookup returns CDR1 SGHRS and CDR2 YFSETQ. CDR3: CASPEKFGVRSPLHF. CDR3 bases: TGCGCCAGTCCCGAAAAATTCGGGGTTAGGTCACCCCTCCACTTT.

The V and J genes are TRBV19 and TRBJ2-6; no firm D call. CDR3 length equals 14 residues. V was shortened by 5 bases and J by 4 bases, with 9 bases between the two germline ends. In germline, CDR1 is LNHDA, CDR2 SQIVND (reference sequence). As DNA, the CDR3 is TGTGCCAGTAGTGATGACACGGGGGCCAACGTCCTGACTTTC. Its translation is CASSDDTGANVLTF.

The gene calls are TRBV19 and TRBJ1-1, with D uncertain. CDR1 is LNHDA and CDR2 is SQIVND in the germline V gene (reference sequence). The CDR3 has 17 residues. V shed 1 base and J shed 0 bases, with 15 bases lying between them. The chain's CDR3 is CASSIGQVGPMNTEAFF. CDR3 in DNA: TGTGCCAGTAGTATAGGACAAGTTGGCCCAATGAACACTGAAGCTTTCTTT.

J is TRBJ2-2 and V is TRBV4-1; 7 nucleotides agree with TRBD1. Germline values: CDR1 MGHRA, CDR2 YSYEKL. CDR3 length: 15 amino acids. Germline trimming cut 4 bases from V and 1 base from J; bases unmatched to any gene: 3. CDR3 DNA sequence: TGCGCCAGCAGCCGAGGGACAGTGAACACCGGGGAGCTGTTTTTT. Translation: CASSRGTVNTGELFF.

CDR3 bases: TGTGCCAGCAGGATACTAGAGAACACCGGGGAGCTGTTTTTT. Translating gives CASRILENTGELFF. This chain connects TRBV7-6 to TRBJ2-2; D is perhaps TRBD2 (5 bases). V lost 6 bases to trimming and J lost 1 base, with 9 bases between them. Per the germline V gene, CDR1 is SGHVS and CDR2 is FNYEAQ. The CDR3 extends over 14 amino acids.

The chain carries TRBV30 and TRBJ2-7; D remains ambiguous. V lost 0 bases and J 2 bases, leaving 11 bases between the germline ends. The CDR3 extends over 14 amino acids. Germline CDR1 is GTSNPN and CDR2 is SVGIG (reference sequence). The CDR3 spells CAWSVLLTTYEQYF. CDR3 DNA sequence: TGTGCCTGGAGTGTACTACTTACAACCTACGAGCAGTACTTC.

V gene TRBV7-9 combines with J gene TRBJ2-2; weak D call: TRBD1 (6 bases). Germline V gives CDR1 SEHNR, CDR2 FQNEAQ (reference sequence). CDR3 length equals 16 residues. V lost 3 bases to trimming and J lost 6 bases, with 17 bases between them. CDR3 protein: CASSFYSGDWAGELFF. The CDR3 DNA is TGTGCCAGCAGCTTCTATTCAGGGGATTGGGCCGGGGAGCTGTTTTTT. The variable domain in full, completed from reference TRBV7-9 and TRBJ2-2, reads DTGVSQNPRHKITKRGQNVTFRCDPISEHNRLYWYRQTLGQGPEFLTYFQNEAQLEKSRLLSDRFSAERPKGSFSTLEIQRTEQGDSAMYLCASSFYSGDWAGELFFGEGSRLTVL.

The chain employs TRBV7-2 and TRBJ1-5, with unresolved D. This CDR3 has 15 residues. Trimming took off 2 bases at V and 4 bases at J, with 12 bases between the two ends. The germline V gene has CDR1 SGHTA and CDR2 FQGNSA. The CDR3 reads CASSLIAGENQPQHF. DNA for the CDR3: TGTGCCAGCAGCTTAATTGCGGGAGAAAATCAGCCCCAGCATTTT.

This clone was seen only once. The chain carries TRBV5-8 and TRBJ1-1, with a weak D call TRBD1 (5 bases). Trimming pared 1 base from V and 3 bases from J, leaving 16 bases between. The CDR3 has 16 residues. The germline V gene encodes CDR1 SGHTS and CDR2 YDEGEE. CDR3 sequence reads: CASSLNHREGDTEAFF. The CDR3 DNA is TGTGCCAGCAGCTTGAATCACCGGGAAGGGGACACTGAAGCTTTCTTT.

This rearrangement joins TRBV6-6 to TRBJ1-6; a weak D match, TRBD1 (6 bases). The CDR3 length is 16 residues. Trimming removed 7 bases from V and 7 bases from J, with 20 bases in between. The V gene's germline CDR1 is MNHNY and CDR2 SVGAGI (reference sequence). CDR3 loop: CASTRSGGAENSPLHF. The CDR3 DNA sequence: TGTGCCAGCACTCGGAGTGGGGGCGCGGAGAATTCACCCCTCCACTTT.

CDR3 nucleotide sequence: TGTGCCAGTAGCCGCGGGGGGGCTTTTTTAAATGAGCAGTTCTTC. Amino acids: CASSRGGAFLNEQFF. The chain links TRBV19 to TRBJ2-1; TRBD2 matches 9 bases. With 6 bases clipped from V and 7 bases from J, the junction kept 10 bases outside the gene matches. The CDR3 sequence is 15 residues long. Per the germline V gene, CDR1 is LNHDA and CDR2 is SQIVND (reference sequence). The full variable domain, its missing parts supplied by reference TRBV19 and TRBJ2-1, is DGGITQSPKYLFRKEGQNVTLSCEQNLNHDAMYWYRQDPGQGLRLIYYSQIVNDFQKGDIAEGYSVSREKKESFPLTVTSAQKNPTAFYLCASSRGGAFLNEQFFGPGTRLTVL.

The CDR3 nucleotides read TGTGCCAGTAGTATATCCAGGGGGAATGAGCAGTTCTTC. Its protein is CASSISRGNEQFF. This chain links TRBV19 with TRBJ2-1; TRBD1 aligns across 7 bases. This CDR3 region has 13 residues. The J segment lost 7 bases and the V segment lost 2 bases, leaving 2 bases of the junction unmatched. Per germline, CDR1 LNHDA and CDR2 SQIVND (reference sequence).

The chain has TRBV29-1 and TRBJ2-1; no definite D call. From germline, CDR1 is SQVTM and CDR2 ANQGSEA. This CDR3 is 13 amino acids long. The V end lost 6 bases, the J end lost 7 bases, and 16 bases lay between the germline ends. CDR3 in DNA: TGCAGCGTCCGCCCGCTGGGCCTTAATGAGCAGTTCTTC. Its protein product is CSVRPLGLNEQFF.

The J gene is TRBJ1-2, the V gene TRBV30; possible D gene TRBD1, 6 bases. Germline V CDR1 and CDR2: GTSNPN, SVGIG (reference sequence). The V and J ends lost 0 bases and 3 bases respectively, with 11 bases between them. The CDR3 runs to 14 residues. The CDR3 sequence: CAWSVQGNHYGYTF. CDR3 coding DNA: TGTGCCTGGAGTGTACAGGGTAACCACTATGGCTACACCTTC. The entire variable domain, with the rest obtained from reference TRBV30 and TRBJ1-2, is as follows: SQTIHQWPATLVQPVGSPLSLECTVEGTSNPNLYWYRQAAGRGLQLLFYSVGIGQISSEVPQNLSASRPQDRQFILSSKKLLLSDSGFYLCAWSVQGNHYGYTFGSGTRLTVV.

The chain uses TRBV7-9 and TRBJ2-3; TRBD1 agrees at 9 bases. Germline-derived CDR1 and CDR2 are SEHNR and FQNEAQ (reference sequence). The CDR3 consists of 18 residues. Trimming cost V 5 bases and J 0 bases; bases outside gene matches: 12. CDR3 sequence: CASSPWTGEGISTDTQYF. CDR3 DNA: TGTGCCAGCAGCCCGTGGACAGGGGAGGGGATAAGCACAGATACGCAGTATTTT. Based on the CDR3 plus reference TRBV7-9 and TRBJ2-3, the full variable domain is DTGVSQNPRHKITKRGQNVTFRCDPISEHNRLYWYRQTLGQGPEFLTYFQNEAQLEKSRLLSDRFSAERPKGSFSTLEIQRTEQGDSAMYLCASSPWTGEGISTDTQYFGPGTRLTVL.

The J gene is TRBJ2-2, the V gene TRBV10-3, with TRBD1 as a possible D gene (6 bases). Between the trimmed V and J ends, which lost 11 bases and 6 bases, there was a span of 13 bases. The CDR3 is 12 amino acids. Germline CDR1 reads ENHRY; CDR2 reads SYGVKD. The DNA of the CDR3 is TGTGCCTCGCGTGAGGGGGCCGGGGAGCTGTTTTTT. It codes for CASREGAGELFF.

The V gene is TRBV13, the J gene TRBJ2-1; tentative D call: TRBD1 (5 bases). CDR1 is PRHDT and CDR2 is FYEKMQ in the germline V gene (reference sequence). V lost 6 bases, J lost 8 bases, and 11 bases lay in between. The CDR3 is 12 amino acids. CDR3 bases: TGTGCCAGCAGTCCTAGGGGTCATGAGCAGTTCTTC. It encodes CASSPRGHEQFF.

V gene TRBV6-6 combines with J gene TRBJ2-5; 9 nucleotides match TRBD1. The germline V gene has CDR1 MNHNY and CDR2 SVGAGI (reference sequence). V shed 0 bases, J shed 0 bases, and the junction held 2 bases outside the gene matches. The CDR3 extends over 16 amino acids. The CDR3 nucleotides read TGTGCCAGCAGTTACTCCGGGACAGGGTACCAAGAGACCCAGTACTTC. Translated, it gives CASSYSGTGYQETQYF.